This TCR beta chain was recorded in a study of CD8 T cells in Susac syndrome. Findings of the study overall: The study admitted that it had a relatively small number of individuals in its TCR sequencing and HLA analysis.

About this clonotype itself: Its target is unknown.

RNA, at about 0.45 to 1 ug, was reverse transcribed with random hexamers. Multiplex PCR with immunoSEQ amplified the TCR beta CDR3 across 54 Vbeta and 13 Jbeta. TCRdb reprocessed the immunoSEQ multiplex PCR reads with MiXCR, giving one entry per CDR3 protein. The profile shows a few hundred thousand distinct CDR3 sequences, 70% to 90% of them singletons. The sequence derives from a human donor with multiple sclerosis. Sequencing input: CD8+ T cells from PBMCs.

This chain's CDR3 is CATSSVLASSSMNTEAFF. In DNA, the CDR3 is TGTGCCACCAGCAGCGTACTTGCTAGTTCTTCGATGAACACTGAAGCTTTCTTT. The chain recombines TRBV15 with TRBJ1-1; D ambiguous. Per the germline V gene, CDR1 is LNHNV and CDR2 is YYDKDF (reference sequence). Trimming cost V 3 bases and J 0 bases, with 20 bases left between them. CDR3 length: 18 residues.